In this sample, the clone carrying this T cell receptor (beta chain) turned up many times. Its antigen is still unknown. These data come from a study of T cells in Graves' hyperthyroidism and ophthalmopathy. The study, taken as a whole, reports: Separating ophthalmopathy from stable hyperthyroidism was achieved by a 13 V-J model.

V lost 4 bases to trimming and J lost 7 bases; unmatched junction nucleotides: 8. The CDR3 is made up of 14 amino acids. Germline V gene lookup returns CDR1 SGHVS and CDR2 FQNEAQ. RNA transcripts provided the source from which TCR beta CDR3 regions were amplified. HTBI primers were the set used in a first-round RT-PCR of the TCR CDR3. TCRdb processed the multiplex PCR reads anew with MiXCR; each CDR3 protein has one entry. This table holds hundreds of thousands of distinct CDR3 sequences, less than 25% found once. The sequencing input was blood. The clonotype originates from a young man with Graves' ophthalmopathy. The chain couples TRBV7-8 to TRBJ2-7; 9 bases map to TRBD1. The CDR3 DNA reads as TGTGCCAGCAGCTCCGGGACAGGGTCCTGGGAGCAGTACTTC. This codes for CASSSGTGSWEQYF.